This T cell receptor beta chain was documented in a study of Ad26.COV2.S vaccination and SARS-CoV-2 variants. In the study overall: The donor participated in the COV1001 trial, in its Ad26.COV2.S arm. Ad26.COV2.S given intramuscularly, once or twice 56 days apart. The study's findings and limits: Analyses that measured TCR breadth and depth may have underestimated total T cell responses. Recipients of vaccine and of placebo showed similar breadth of their non-spike TCR repertoires.

Assay used: immunoSEQ multiplex PCR; TCRdb lists only in-frame clones, some missing. The sample contains about 410,000 clones, roughly nine tenths of which appear only once. Treatment: around 19 received Ad26.COV2.S at low or high dose, single or two shots; several received placebo; per-sample allocation not given. Day 63 following the first vaccine or placebo injection was when the samples were taken. With regard to this clone: Its antigen is currently unknown.

The TCR comes from a person between 18 and 60 years old who received the Ad26.COV2.S COVID-19 vaccine or a placebo. Sequenced here: peripheral blood, sampled in a trial of Ad26.COV2.S vaccine versus placebo.

As DNA, the CDR3 is TGTGCCAGCAGTGAAACGCTCGGGGAGCAGTACTTC. This translates into CASSETLGEQYF. The V gene is TRBV6-1, the J gene TRBJ2-7, with D uncertain. Germline V gives CDR1 MNHNS, CDR2 SASEGT. The CDR3 has 12 residues. The V and J ends lost 2 bases and 7 bases respectively, with 9 bases between them.